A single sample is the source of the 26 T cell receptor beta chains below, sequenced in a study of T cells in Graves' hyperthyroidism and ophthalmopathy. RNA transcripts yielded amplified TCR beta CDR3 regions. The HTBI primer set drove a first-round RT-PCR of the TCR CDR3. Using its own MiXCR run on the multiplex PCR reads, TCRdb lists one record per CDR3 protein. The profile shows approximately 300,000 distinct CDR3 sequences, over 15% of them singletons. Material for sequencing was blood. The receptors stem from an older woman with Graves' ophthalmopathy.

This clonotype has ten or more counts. CDR3 nucleotides: TGTGCCAGCAGCTCCCCGGGCCTAGCCAAAAACATTCAGTACTTC. Its protein product is CASSSPGLAKNIQYF. The genes are TRBV7-2 and TRBJ2-4; D is ambiguous. Between the trimmed V and J ends, which lost 4 bases and 0 bases, there was a span of 10 bases. In germline, CDR1 is SGHTA, CDR2 FQGNSA. This CDR3 has 15 amino acids.

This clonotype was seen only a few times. CDR3 protein: CASSQGSMAYNEQFF. For the CDR3, the DNA is TGCGCCAGCAGCCAAGGGTCGATGGCCTACAATGAGCAGTTCTTC. The V call is TRBV4-3, the J call TRBJ2-1; D ambiguous. CDR1 and CDR2 (germline): LGHNA, YSLEER. There are 15 residues in the CDR3. The ends were cut back, 1 base at V and 2 bases at J, with 9 bases in the middle.

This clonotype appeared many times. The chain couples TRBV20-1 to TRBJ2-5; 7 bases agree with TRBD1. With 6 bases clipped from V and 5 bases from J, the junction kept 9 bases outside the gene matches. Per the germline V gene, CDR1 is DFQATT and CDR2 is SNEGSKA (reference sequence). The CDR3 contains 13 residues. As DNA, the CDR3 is TGCAGTGCCCTCAAACAGGGGACGGAGACCCAGTACTTC. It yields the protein CSALKQGTETQYF.

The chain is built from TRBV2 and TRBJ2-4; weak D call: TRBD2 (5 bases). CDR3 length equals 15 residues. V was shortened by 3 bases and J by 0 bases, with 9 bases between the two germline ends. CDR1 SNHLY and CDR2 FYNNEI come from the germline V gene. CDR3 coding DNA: TGTGCCAGCAGTGAGTCGCGGGTAGCCAAAAACATTCAGTACTTC. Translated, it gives CASSESRVAKNIQYF.

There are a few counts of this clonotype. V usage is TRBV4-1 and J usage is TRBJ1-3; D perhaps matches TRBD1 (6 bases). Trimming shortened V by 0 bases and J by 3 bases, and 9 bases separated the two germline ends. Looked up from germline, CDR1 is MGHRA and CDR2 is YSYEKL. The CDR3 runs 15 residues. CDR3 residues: CASSQESQGGNTIYF. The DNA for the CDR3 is TGCGCCAGCAGCCAAGAATCACAGGGTGGAAACACCATATATTTT.

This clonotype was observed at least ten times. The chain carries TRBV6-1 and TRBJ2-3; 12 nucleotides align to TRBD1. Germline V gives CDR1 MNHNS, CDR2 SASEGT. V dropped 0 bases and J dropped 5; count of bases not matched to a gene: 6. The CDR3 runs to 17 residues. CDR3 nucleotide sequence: TGTGCCAGCAGTGAAGCCGGGACAGGGGGCATTCGAGATACGCAGTATTTT. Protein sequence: CASSEAGTGGIRDTQYF.

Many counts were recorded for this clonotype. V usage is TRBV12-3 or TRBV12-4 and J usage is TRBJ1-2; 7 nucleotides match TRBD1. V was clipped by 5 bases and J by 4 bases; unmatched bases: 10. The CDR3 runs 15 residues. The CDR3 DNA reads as TGTGCCAGCAGTCCGGCGAGGACAGGAGTCTATGGCTACACCTTC. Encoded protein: CASSPARTGVYGYTF.

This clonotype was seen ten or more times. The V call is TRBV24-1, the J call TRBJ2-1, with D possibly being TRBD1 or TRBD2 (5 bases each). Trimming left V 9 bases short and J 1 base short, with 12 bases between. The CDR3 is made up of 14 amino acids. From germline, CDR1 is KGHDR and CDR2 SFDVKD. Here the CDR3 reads CATSGWGSYNEQFF. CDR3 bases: TGTGCCACCTCAGGGTGGGGGTCCTACAATGAGCAGTTCTTC.

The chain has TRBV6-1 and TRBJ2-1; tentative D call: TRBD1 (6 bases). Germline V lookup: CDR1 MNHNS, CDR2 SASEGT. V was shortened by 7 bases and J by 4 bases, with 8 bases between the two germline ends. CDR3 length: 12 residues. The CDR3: CASNQGYNEQFF. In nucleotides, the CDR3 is TGTGCCAGCAATCAGGGGTACAATGAGCAGTTCTTC.

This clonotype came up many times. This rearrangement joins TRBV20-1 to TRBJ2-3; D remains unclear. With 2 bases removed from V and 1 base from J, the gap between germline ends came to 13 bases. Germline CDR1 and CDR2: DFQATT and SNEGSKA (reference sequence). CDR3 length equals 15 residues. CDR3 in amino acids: CSARRTPRGTDTQYF. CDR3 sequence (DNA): TGCAGTGCTAGACGAACGCCCCGGGGCACAGATACGCAGTATTTT.

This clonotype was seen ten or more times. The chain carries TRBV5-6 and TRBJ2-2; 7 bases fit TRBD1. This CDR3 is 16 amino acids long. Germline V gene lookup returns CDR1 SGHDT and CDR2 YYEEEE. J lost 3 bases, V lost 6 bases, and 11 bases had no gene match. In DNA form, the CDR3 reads TGTGCCAGCATCCCAAAGGCCAGGGGGTACACCGGGGAGCTGTTTTTT. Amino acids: CASIPKARGYTGELFF.

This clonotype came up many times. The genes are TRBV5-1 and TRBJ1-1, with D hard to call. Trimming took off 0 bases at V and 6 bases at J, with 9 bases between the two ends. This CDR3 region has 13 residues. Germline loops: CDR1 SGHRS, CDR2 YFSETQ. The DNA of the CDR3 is TGCGCCAGCAGCTTGGAAGCTGGCGCTGAAGCTTTCTTT. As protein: CASSLEAGAEAFF.

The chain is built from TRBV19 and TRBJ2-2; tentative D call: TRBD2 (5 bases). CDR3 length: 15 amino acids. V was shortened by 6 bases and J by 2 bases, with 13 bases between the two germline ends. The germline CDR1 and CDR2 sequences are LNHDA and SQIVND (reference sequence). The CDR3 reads CASRTLGDNTGELFF. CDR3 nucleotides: TGTGCCAGTAGGACACTCGGGGATAACACCGGGGAGCTGTTTTTT.

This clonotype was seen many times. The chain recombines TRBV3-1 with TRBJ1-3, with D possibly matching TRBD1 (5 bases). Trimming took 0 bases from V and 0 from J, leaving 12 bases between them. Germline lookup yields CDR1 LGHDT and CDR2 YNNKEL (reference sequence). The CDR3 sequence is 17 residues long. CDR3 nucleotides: TGTGCCAGCAGCCAAGACCCTCTAAGGGGCTCTGGAAACACCATATATTTT. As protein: CASSQDPLRGSGNTIYF. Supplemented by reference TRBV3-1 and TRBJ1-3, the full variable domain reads DTAVSQTPKYLVTQMGNDKSIKCEQNLGHDTMYWYKQDSKKFLKIMFSYNNKELIINETVPNRFSPKSPDKAHLNLHINSLELGDSAVYFCASSQDPLRGSGNTIYFGEGSWLTVV.

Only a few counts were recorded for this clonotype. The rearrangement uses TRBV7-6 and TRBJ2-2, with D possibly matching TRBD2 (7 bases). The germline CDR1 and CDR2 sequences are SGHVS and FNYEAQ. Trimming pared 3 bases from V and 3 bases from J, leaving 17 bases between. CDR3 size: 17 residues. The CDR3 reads CASSLRRGASYTGELFF. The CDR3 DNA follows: TGTGCCAGCAGCTTGCGTCGGGGGGCTTCGTACACCGGGGAGCTGTTTTTT.

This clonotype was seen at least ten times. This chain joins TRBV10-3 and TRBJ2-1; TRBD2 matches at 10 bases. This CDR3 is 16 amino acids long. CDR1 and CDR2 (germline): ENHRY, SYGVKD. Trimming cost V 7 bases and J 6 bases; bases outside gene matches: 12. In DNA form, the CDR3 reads TGTGCCATCACCCCAACGGCTAGCGGGAGTTTCAATGAGCAGTTCTTC. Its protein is CAITPTASGSFNEQFF.

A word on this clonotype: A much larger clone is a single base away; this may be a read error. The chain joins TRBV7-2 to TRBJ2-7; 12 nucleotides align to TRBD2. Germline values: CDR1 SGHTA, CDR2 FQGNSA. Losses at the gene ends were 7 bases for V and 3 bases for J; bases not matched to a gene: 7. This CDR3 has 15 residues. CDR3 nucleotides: TGTGCCAGCATCCCGACTAGCGGGGGCCTCTACGAGCAGTACTTC. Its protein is CASIPTSGGLYEQYF.

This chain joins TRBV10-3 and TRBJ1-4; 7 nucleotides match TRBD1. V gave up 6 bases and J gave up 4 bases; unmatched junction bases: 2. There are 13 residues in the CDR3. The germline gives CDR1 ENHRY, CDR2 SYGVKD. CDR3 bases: TGTGCCATCAGAGGGGACAGTAATGAAAAACTGTTTTTT. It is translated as CAIRGDSNEKLFF.

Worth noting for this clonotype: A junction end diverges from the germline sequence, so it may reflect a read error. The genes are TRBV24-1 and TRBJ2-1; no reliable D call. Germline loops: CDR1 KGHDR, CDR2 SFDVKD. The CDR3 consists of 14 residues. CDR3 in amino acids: CATSDFRSGNEQLF. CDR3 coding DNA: TGTGCCACCAGTGATTTTCGGTCCGGCAATGAGCAGCTCTTC.

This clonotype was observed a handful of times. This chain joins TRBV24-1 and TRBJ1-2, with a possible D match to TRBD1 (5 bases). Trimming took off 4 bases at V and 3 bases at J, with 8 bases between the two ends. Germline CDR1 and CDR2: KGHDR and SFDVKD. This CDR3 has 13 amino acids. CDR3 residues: CATSEKGYYGYTF. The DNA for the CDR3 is TGTGCCACCAGTGAGAAGGGGTACTATGGCTACACCTTC.

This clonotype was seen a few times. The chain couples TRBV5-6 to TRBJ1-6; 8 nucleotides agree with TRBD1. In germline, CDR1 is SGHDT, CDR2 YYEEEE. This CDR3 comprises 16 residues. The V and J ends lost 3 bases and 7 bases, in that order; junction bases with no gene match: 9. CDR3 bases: TGTGCCAGCAGCTCGGGGACAGGAGAAAGGAATTCACCCCTCCACTTT. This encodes CASSSGTGERNSPLHF.

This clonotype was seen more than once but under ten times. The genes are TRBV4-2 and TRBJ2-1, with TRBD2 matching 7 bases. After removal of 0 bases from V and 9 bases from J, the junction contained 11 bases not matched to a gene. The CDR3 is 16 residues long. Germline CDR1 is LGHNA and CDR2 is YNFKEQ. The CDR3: CASSQESPSGGGEQFF. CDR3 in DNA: TGTGCCAGCAGCCAAGAATCGCCTAGCGGCGGGGGTGAGCAGTTCTTC.

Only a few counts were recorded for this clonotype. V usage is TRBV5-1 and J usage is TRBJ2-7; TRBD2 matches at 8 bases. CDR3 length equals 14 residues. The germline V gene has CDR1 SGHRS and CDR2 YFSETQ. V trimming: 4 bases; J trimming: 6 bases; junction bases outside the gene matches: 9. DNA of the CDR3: TGCGCCAGCAGCCCCGAGAGCGGGAGCGGCGAGCAGTACTTC. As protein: CASSPESGSGEQYF.

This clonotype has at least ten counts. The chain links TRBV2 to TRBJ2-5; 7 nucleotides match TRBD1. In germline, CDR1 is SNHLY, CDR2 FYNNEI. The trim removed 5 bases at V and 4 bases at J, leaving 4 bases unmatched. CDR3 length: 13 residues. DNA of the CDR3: TGTGCCAGCAGTTTTCACAGGGGAGAGACCCAGTACTTC. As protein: CASSFHRGETQYF. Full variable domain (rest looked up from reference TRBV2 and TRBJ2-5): EPEVTQTPSHQVTQMGQEVILRCVPISNHLYFYWYRQILGQKVEFLVSFYNNEISEKSEIFDDQFSVERPDGSNFTLKIRSTKLEDSAMYFCASSFHRGETQYFGPGTRLLVL.

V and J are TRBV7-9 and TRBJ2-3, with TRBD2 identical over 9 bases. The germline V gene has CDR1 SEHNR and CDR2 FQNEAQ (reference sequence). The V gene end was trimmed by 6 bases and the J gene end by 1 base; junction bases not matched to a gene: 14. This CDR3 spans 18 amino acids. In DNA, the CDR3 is TGTGCCAGCAGGTTACTAGCGGGTCCTCGCCGGGGCACAGATACGCAGTATTTT. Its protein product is CASRLLAGPRRGTDTQYF.

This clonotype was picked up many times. The CDR3 DNA reads TGTGCCAGCAGATGGAGGACAGGGGCGCACGAGCAGTACTTC. Its translation is CASRWRTGAHEQYF. The chain is built from TRBV28 and TRBJ2-7, with 9 bases lining up with TRBD1. The CDR3 contains 14 residues. Germline-derived CDR1 and CDR2 are MDHEN and SYDVKM. J gave up 5 bases and V 6 bases, and 8 bases lay outside the gene matches.